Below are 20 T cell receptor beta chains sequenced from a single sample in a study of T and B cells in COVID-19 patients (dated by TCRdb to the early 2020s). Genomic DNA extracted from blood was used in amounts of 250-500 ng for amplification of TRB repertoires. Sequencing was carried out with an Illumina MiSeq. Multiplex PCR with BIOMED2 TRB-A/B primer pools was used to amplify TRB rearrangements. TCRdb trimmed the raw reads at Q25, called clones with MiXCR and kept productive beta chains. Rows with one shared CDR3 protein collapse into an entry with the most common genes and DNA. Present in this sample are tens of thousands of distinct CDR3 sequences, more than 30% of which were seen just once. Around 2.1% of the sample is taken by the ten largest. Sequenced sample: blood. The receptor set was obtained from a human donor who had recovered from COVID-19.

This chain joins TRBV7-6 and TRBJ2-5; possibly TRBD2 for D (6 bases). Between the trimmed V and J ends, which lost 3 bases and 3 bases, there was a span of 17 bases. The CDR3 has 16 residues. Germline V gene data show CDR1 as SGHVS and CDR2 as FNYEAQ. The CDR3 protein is CASSLGPGLGEETQYF. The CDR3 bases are TGTGCCAGCAGCTTGGGCCCGGGACTCGGGGAAGAGACCCAGTACTTC.

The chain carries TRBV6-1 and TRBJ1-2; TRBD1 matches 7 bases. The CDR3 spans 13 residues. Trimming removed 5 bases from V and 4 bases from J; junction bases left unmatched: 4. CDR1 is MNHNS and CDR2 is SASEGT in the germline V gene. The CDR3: CASSYRGPYGYTF. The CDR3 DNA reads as TGTGCCAGCAGTTACAGGGGACCCTATGGCTACACCTTC.

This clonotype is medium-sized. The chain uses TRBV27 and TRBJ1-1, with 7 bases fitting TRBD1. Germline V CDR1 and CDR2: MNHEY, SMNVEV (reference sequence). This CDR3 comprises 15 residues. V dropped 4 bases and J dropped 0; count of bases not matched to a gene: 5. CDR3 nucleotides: TGTGCCAGCAGTTGGGACAGATATATGAACACTGAAGCTTTCTTT. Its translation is CASSWDRYMNTEAFF.

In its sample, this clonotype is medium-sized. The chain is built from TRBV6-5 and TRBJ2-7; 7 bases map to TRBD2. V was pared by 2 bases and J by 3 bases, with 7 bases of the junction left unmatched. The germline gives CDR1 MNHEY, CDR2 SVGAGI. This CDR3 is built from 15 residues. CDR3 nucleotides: TGTGCCAGCAGTTACCATGGGAGCGGGGTCTACGAGCAGTACTTC. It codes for CASSYHGSGVYEQYF.

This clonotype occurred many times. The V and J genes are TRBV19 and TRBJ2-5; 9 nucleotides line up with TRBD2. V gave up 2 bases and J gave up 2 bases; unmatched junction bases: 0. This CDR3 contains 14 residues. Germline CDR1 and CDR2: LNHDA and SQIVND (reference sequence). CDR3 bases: TGTGCCAGTAGTATAAGCGGGGGGCAAGAGACCCAGTACTTC. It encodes CASSISGGQETQYF.

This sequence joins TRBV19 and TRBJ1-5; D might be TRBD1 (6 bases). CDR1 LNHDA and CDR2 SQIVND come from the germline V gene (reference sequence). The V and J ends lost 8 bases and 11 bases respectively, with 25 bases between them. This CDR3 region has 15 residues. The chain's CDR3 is CASRITRDTLGTQHF. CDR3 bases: TGTGCCAGTCGCATAACCCGGGACACCCTAGGGACCCAGCATTTT.

The CDR3 region is CSAETDANQPQHF. CDR3 nucleotide sequence: TGCAGTGCCGAGACGGATGCCAATCAGCCCCAGCATTTT. This chain uses TRBV20-1 with TRBJ1-5; D is undetermined. V was pared by 6 bases and J by 3 bases, with 12 bases between. Looked up from germline, CDR1 is DFQATT and CDR2 is SNEGSKA (reference sequence). This CDR3 contains 13 residues.

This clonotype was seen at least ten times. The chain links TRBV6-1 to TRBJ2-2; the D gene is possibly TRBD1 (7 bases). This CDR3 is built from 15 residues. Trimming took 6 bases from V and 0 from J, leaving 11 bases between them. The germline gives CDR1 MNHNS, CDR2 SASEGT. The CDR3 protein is CASREGTANTGELFF. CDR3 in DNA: TGTGCCAGCAGGGAGGGGACAGCGAACACCGGGGAGCTGTTTTTT.

The CDR3 region has the DNA TGTGCCAGCAGCCCCGGGACAGGACGAGGCTACACCTTC. It codes for CASSPGTGRGYTF. The chain joins TRBV11-3 to TRBJ1-2; 8 positions agree with TRBD1. The CDR3 has 13 residues. The germline V gene encodes CDR1 SGHNT and CDR2 YENEEA. V shed 5 bases and J 8 bases; nucleotides not matched to a gene: 7.

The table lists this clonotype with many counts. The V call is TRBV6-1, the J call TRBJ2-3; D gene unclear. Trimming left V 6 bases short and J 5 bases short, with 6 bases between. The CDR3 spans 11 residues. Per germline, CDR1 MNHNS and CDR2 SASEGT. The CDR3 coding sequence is TGTGCCAGCAGACGTGAAGATACGCAGTATTTT. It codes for CASRREDTQYF.

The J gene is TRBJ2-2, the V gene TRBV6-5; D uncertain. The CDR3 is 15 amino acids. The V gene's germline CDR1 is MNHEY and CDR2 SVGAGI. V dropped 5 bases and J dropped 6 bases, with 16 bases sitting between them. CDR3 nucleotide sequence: TGTGCCAGCAGTGAGATACCGGGTGGTCCCGGGGAGCTGTTTTTT. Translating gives CASSEIPGGPGELFF.

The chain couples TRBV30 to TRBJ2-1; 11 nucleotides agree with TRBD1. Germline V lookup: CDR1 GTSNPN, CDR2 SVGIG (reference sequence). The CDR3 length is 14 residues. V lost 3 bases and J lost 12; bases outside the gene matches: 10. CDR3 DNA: TGTGCCTGGAGCATCTGGACAGGGGGCGCGCGGCAGTTCTTC. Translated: CAWSIWTGGARQFF.

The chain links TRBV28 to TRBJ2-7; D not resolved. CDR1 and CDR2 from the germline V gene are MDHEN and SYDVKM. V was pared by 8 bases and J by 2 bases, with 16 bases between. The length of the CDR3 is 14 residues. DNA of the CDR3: TGTGCCAGCGTGGTTGCTGGGCAGCCCTACGAGCAGTACTTC. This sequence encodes CASVVAGQPYEQYF.

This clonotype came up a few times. The DNA of the CDR3 is TGTGCCAGCAGTTACTCGACGCAGGGATCCTATGGCTACACCTTC. As protein: CASSYSTQGSYGYTF. The chain recombines TRBV6-5 with TRBJ1-2; the D gene is possibly TRBD1 (5 bases). Between the trimmed V and J ends, which lost 0 bases and 4 bases, there was a span of 12 bases. Germline CDR1 reads MNHEY; CDR2 reads SVGAGI. CDR3 size: 15 residues.

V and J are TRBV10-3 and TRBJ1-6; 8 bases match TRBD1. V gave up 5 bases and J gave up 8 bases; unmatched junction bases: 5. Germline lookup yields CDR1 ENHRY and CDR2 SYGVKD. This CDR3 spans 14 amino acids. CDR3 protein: CAISLGQGDSPLHF. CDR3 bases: TGTGCCATCAGTCTCGGACAGGGAGATTCACCCCTCCACTTT.

The CDR3 region is CASPGGGSSYNEQFF. As DNA, the CDR3 is TGTGCCAGTCCCGGCGGGGGGAGCTCCTACAATGAGCAGTTCTTC. This chain uses TRBV19 with TRBJ2-1; 8 bases are a match to TRBD2. Germline trimming cut 8 bases from V and 0 bases from J; bases unmatched to any gene: 6. The V gene's germline CDR1 is LNHDA and CDR2 SQIVND (reference sequence). This CDR3 is built from 15 residues. The whole variable domain, filled in from reference TRBV19 and TRBJ2-1, reads DGGITQSPKYLFRKEGQNVTLSCEQNLNHDAMYWYRQDPGQGLRLIYYSQIVNDFQKGDIAEGYSVSREKKESFPLTVTSAQKNPTAFYLCASPGGGSSYNEQFFGPGTRLTVL.

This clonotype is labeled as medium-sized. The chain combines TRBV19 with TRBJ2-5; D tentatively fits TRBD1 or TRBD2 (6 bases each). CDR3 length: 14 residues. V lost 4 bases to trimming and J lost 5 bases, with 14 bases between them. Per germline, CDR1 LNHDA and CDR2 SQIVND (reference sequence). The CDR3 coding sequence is TGTGCCAGTAGTAGCCCGGGGGCTGGGGAGACCCAGTACTTC. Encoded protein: CASSSPGAGETQYF.

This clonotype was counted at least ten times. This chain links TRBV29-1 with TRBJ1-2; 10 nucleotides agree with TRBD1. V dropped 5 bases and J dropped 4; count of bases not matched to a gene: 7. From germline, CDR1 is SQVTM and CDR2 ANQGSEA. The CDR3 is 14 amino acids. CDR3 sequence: CSVNRDRGLYGYTF. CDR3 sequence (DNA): TGCAGCGTTAACCGGGACAGGGGCCTCTATGGCTACACCTTC.

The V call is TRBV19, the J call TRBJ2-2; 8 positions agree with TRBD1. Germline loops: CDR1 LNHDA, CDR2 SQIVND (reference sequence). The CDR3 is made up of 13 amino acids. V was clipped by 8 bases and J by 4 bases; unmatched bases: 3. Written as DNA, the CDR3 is TGTGCCAGTGGACAGGGAGGCACCGGGGAGCTGTTTTTT. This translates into CASGQGGTGELFF.

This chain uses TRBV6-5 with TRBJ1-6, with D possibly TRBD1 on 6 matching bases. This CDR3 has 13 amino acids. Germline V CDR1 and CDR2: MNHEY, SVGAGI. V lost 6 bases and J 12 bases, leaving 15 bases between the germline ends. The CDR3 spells CASSPGQRVPLHF. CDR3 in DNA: TGTGCCAGCAGCCCCGGACAGAGAGTACCCCTCCACTTT.